This T cell receptor beta chain was obtained from a study of graft-versus-host responses after intestinal transplantation. About the research overall: In this cohort, recipients had multivisceral, liver-intestinal, or isolated intestinal transplants. Anti-thymocyte globulin served as induction for all recipients, who then took tacrolimus and steroids for roughly 3 years. Study outcomes and limitations: Maximum circulating GvH clone levels tracked with early post-transplant HvG decreases. Recipient marrow held GvH clones, some first seen in ileum or blood.

On this clone: Antigen: not known.

This CDR3 region has 15 residues. J was trimmed by 0 bases and V by 4 bases; bases with no gene match: 1. Generated by immunoSEQ multiplex PCR, the TCRdb table keeps only in-frame clones and is missing some. The table includes 55,000 to 75,000 clones, roughly 84% detected once. The receptor's source is a human donor who was the organ donor for an intestinal transplant. The rearrangement joins TRBV23-1 to TRBJ1-5; 9 nucleotides line up with TRBD1. TRBV23-1 is filed as an ORF, its function uncertain. Source: unstimulated CD4+ T cells sorted from spleen or lymph node cells, taken before transplant. CDR3 loop: CASSPDRGSNQPQHF. CDR3 bases: TGCGCCAGCAGTCCGGACAGGGGTAGCAATCAGCCCCAGCATTTT.